What follows are 22 T cell receptor beta chains derived from one specimen sequenced in a study of PD-1 blockade in classical Hodgkin lymphoma. Documented time point: newly diagnosed, previously untreated cHL patient sample. Sequencing was performed with immunoSEQ multiplex PCR; in TCRdb, only in-frame clones are kept and a portion is missing. The sample holds 17,000 or so clones, around 90% seen once. The sequencing sample was made of peripheral blood mononuclear cells (PBMCs). These TCRs come from a human donor with classical Hodgkin lymphoma.

The chain combines TRBV28 with TRBJ1-5, with 9 bases identical to TRBD1. The CDR3 extends over 16 amino acids. Germline V gives CDR1 MDHEN, CDR2 SYDVKM. J lost 6 bases, V lost 3 bases, and 9 bases had no gene match. The CDR3 sequence: CASSFTGGHSIQPQHF. The CDR3, as DNA: TGTGCCAGCAGTTTCACAGGGGGCCACTCGATTCAGCCCCAGCATTTT. Looking up the rest from reference TRBV28 and TRBJ1-5 gives the full variable domain: DVKVTQSSRYLVKRTGEKVFLECVQDMDHENMFWYRQDPGLGLRLIYFSYDVKMKEKGDIPEGYSVSREKKERFSLILESASTNQTSMYLCASSFTGGHSIQPQHFGDGTRLSIL.

The V call is TRBV5-4, the J call TRBJ2-3; tentative D call: TRBD2 (6 bases). Between the trimmed V and J ends, which lost 0 bases and 0 bases, there was a span of 8 bases. Germline V gene data show CDR1 as SGHNT and CDR2 as YYREEE (reference sequence). The CDR3 spans 15 residues. CDR3 nucleotide sequence: TGTGCCAGCAGCTTGGCCGGGACTAGCACAGATACGCAGTATTTT. Protein product: CASSLAGTSTDTQYF.

The chain is built from TRBV25-1 and TRBJ2-6; D is possibly TRBD1 (6 bases). The CDR3 totals 16 residues. CDR1 is MGHDK, CDR2 SYGVNS, per germline. V lost 2 bases and J lost 1, with 9 bases in between. CDR3 region: CASSEPQGSGANVLTF. CDR3 coding DNA: TGTGCCAGCAGTGAACCCCAGGGGTCTGGGGCCAACGTCCTGACTTTC. The variable domain in full, completed from reference TRBV25-1 and TRBJ2-6, reads EADIYQTPRYLVIGTGKKITLECSQTMGHDKMYWYQQDPGMELHLIHYSYGVNSTEKGDLSSESTVSRIRTEHFPLTLESARPSHTSQYLCASSEPQGSGANVLTFGAGSRLTVL.

This chain links TRBV6-1 with TRBJ2-7; D ambiguous. Germline assignment: CDR1 MNHNS and CDR2 SASEGT. The CDR3 extends over 14 amino acids. V shed 7 bases and J shed 5 bases, with 18 bases lying between them. The CDR3 here is CASNGRFFSNEQYF. CDR3 bases: TGTGCCAGCAATGGCAGGTTCTTTTCTAACGAGCAGTACTTC.

The chain couples TRBV25-1 to TRBJ1-2; D perhaps matches TRBD1 (5 bases). V lost 6 bases, J lost 4 bases, and 12 bases lay in between. In germline, CDR1 is MGHDK, CDR2 SYGVNS. This CDR3 has 13 amino acids. Here the CDR3 DNA reads TGTGCCAGCAGGAGGGGTTCGGCCTATGGCTACACCTTC. Protein: CASRRGSAYGYTF.

This chain links TRBV4-2 with TRBJ1-4; D may be TRBD1 (5 bases). Trimming removed 5 bases at V and 3 bases at J, with 10 bases between. From germline, CDR1 is LGHNA and CDR2 YNFKEQ. CDR3 size: 14 residues. The CDR3 protein is CASSSGGANEKLFF. CDR3 nucleotides: TGTGCCAGCAGCTCTGGGGGGGCTAATGAAAAACTGTTTTTT.

DNA of the CDR3: TGTGCCAGCAGCGCGGGAGTTCCCGGGACAGGGTCTGGAAACACCATATATTTT. Protein product: CASSAGVPGTGSGNTIYF. The chain has TRBV7-2 and TRBJ1-3; 9 bases fit TRBD1. Trimming took 5 bases from V and 1 from J; bases not matched to a gene: 12. Germline V gene lookup returns CDR1 SGHTA and CDR2 FQGNSA. This CDR3 spans 18 amino acids. The entire variable domain, with the rest obtained from reference TRBV7-2 and TRBJ1-3, is as follows: GAGVSQSPSNKVTEKGKDVELRCDPISGHTALYWYRQSLGQGLEFLIYFQGNSAPDKSGLPSDRFSAERTGGSVSTLTIQRTQQEDSAVYLCASSAGVPGTGSGNTIYFGEGSWLTVV.

V usage is TRBV27 and J usage is TRBJ2-5; 9 positions match TRBD2. There are 13 residues in the CDR3. V was clipped by 7 bases and J by 9 bases; unmatched bases: 9. Germline V gene data show CDR1 as MNHEY and CDR2 as SMNVEV (reference sequence). Here the CDR3 DNA reads TGTGCCAGCAAGTCGAGCGGGAGGTCTGCCCAGTACTTC. Translated: CASKSSGRSAQYF.

This chain links TRBV4-1 with TRBJ2-7; D gene ambiguous. The ends were cut back, 0 bases at V and 5 bases at J, with 8 bases in the middle. The CDR3 spans 13 residues. The germline CDR1 and CDR2 sequences are MGHRA and YSYEKL. Here the CDR3 DNA reads TGCGCCAGCAGCCAAGAAGGCTTCAACGAGCAGTACTTC. As protein: CASSQEGFNEQYF.

The rearrangement links TRBV25-1 to TRBJ1-1, with 9 bases lining up with TRBD1. The V gene's germline CDR1 is MGHDK and CDR2 SYGVNS. Trimming cost V 1 base and J 0 bases; bases outside gene matches: 9. The CDR3 has 18 residues. The CDR3 DNA reads TGTGCCAGCAGTGAATTTTTGACGGGACAGGGAATGAACACTGAAGCTTTCTTT. Translated: CASSEFLTGQGMNTEAFF.

The V and J genes are TRBV10-1 and TRBJ2-2, with 7 nucleotides matching TRBD2. With 5 bases clipped from V and 3 bases from J, the junction kept 3 bases outside the gene matches. Germline assignment: CDR1 WNHNN and CDR2 SYGVQD (reference sequence). CDR3 size: 14 residues. This CDR3 is CASSSLADTGELFF. As DNA, the CDR3 is TGCGCCAGCAGTTCCCTAGCGGACACCGGGGAGCTGTTTTTT.

This chain joins TRBV6-5 and TRBJ2-7; perhaps TRBD2 as D (6 bases). Per germline, CDR1 MNHEY and CDR2 SVGAGI. V was cut by 2 bases and J by 3 bases, with 11 bases left in between. The CDR3 has 14 amino acids. Here the CDR3 DNA reads TGTGCCAGCAGTTACGAGCAGGGAGGCTACGAGCAGTACTTC. It specifies CASSYEQGGYEQYF.

The chain employs TRBV25-1 and TRBJ2-3; TRBD2 matches 7 bases. This CDR3 spans 15 amino acids. V gave up 2 bases and J gave up 3 bases; unmatched junction bases: 5. Germline V gene lookup returns CDR1 MGHDK and CDR2 SYGVNS. The CDR3 coding sequence is TGTGCCAGCAGTGAACCCCTAGCGGAGACAGATACGCAGTATTTT. It specifies CASSEPLAETDTQYF.

This rearrangement joins TRBV13 to TRBJ1-1; 7 positions agree with TRBD1. The CDR3 is made up of 13 amino acids. V lost 5 bases, J lost 4 bases, and 4 bases stayed unmatched. Germline CDR1 PRHDT, CDR2 FYEKMQ (reference sequence). For the CDR3, the DNA is TGTGCCAGCAGCGCGACAGGGATCACTGAAGCTTTCTTT. It encodes CASSATGITEAFF.

This chain links TRBV5-4 with TRBJ2-5; 8 positions match TRBD1. In germline, CDR1 is SGHNT, CDR2 YYREEE (reference sequence). V was pared by 2 bases and J by 2 bases, with 5 bases of the junction left unmatched. The CDR3 spans 15 residues. As DNA, the CDR3 is TGTGCCAGCAGCTTAGTAGACAGGGGACAAGAGACCCAGTACTTC. Its protein is CASSLVDRGQETQYF. The whole variable domain, remainder taken from reference TRBV5-4 and TRBJ2-5, is ETGVTQSPTHLIKTRGQQVTLRCSSQSGHNTVSWYQQALGQGPQFIFQYYREEENGRGNFPPRFSGLQFPNYSSELNVNALELDDSALYLCASSLVDRGQETQYFGPGTRLLVL.

This chain links TRBV25-1 with TRBJ1-1; TRBD1 might be the D (5 bases). The CDR3 is 16 residues long. Trimming stripped 3 bases from V and 2 bases from J, with 16 bases between. The germline V gene encodes CDR1 MGHDK and CDR2 SYGVNS. CDR3 in DNA: TGTGCCAGCAGTGAGGTGTCGCGGGGCGGTAACACTGAAGCTTTCTTT. Protein: CASSEVSRGGNTEAFF. The full variable domain, with the rest looked up from reference TRBV25-1 and TRBJ1-1, is EADIYQTPRYLVIGTGKKITLECSQTMGHDKMYWYQQDPGMELHLIHYSYGVNSTEKGDLSSESTVSRIRTEHFPLTLESARPSHTSQYLCASSEVSRGGNTEAFFGQGTRLTVV.

This chain uses TRBV11-3 with TRBJ2-3; 11 bases agree with TRBD2. Germline V gene sequence: CDR1 SGHNT, CDR2 YENEEA. The CDR3 spans 13 residues. The J segment lost 10 bases and the V segment lost 4 bases, leaving 4 bases of the junction unmatched. The CDR3: CASSSRGLAAQYF. In DNA form, the CDR3 reads TGTGCCAGCAGCTCTAGGGGACTAGCGGCGCAGTATTTT.

The V gene is TRBV16, the J gene TRBJ2-7; maybe TRBD1 (6 bases). There are 15 residues in the CDR3. Trimming cost V 2 bases and J 2 bases, with 13 bases left between them. The V gene's germline CDR1 is KGHSY and CDR2 FQNENV. The CDR3 reads CASSQPGTRTYEQYF. The CDR3 bases are TGTGCCAGCAGCCAACCGGGGACAAGGACCTACGAGCAGTACTTC.

The chain is built from TRBV30 and TRBJ2-6, with D perhaps matching TRBD1 (6 bases). Germline values: CDR1 GTSNPN, CDR2 SVGIG (reference sequence). V lost 0 bases, J lost 0 bases, and 6 bases lay in between. CDR3 length: 15 amino acids. CDR3 residues: CAWSVQGSGANVLTF. CDR3 nucleotides: TGTGCCTGGAGTGTACAGGGCTCTGGGGCCAACGTCCTGACTTTC.

The V gene is TRBV6-6, the J gene TRBJ2-7; D is undetermined. The CDR3 covers 13 residues. Germline lookup yields CDR1 MNHNY and CDR2 SVGAGI (reference sequence). V lost 4 bases and J 0 bases, leaving 7 bases between the germline ends. This CDR3 reads CASSSLLSYEQYF. As DNA, the CDR3 is TGTGCCAGCAGTTCTTTGCTCTCCTACGAGCAGTACTTC.

The rearrangement uses TRBV10-3 and TRBJ2-7; 7 bases match TRBD1. Germline assignment: CDR1 ENHRY and CDR2 SYGVKD. The length of the CDR3 is 16 residues. V shed 3 bases and J 2 bases; nucleotides not matched to a gene: 10. The CDR3 loop is CAISEPTGWLTYEQYF. The CDR3 DNA reads TGTGCCATCAGTGAACCGACAGGGTGGCTTACCTACGAGCAGTACTTC.

The chain employs TRBV2 and TRBJ1-3; no clear D gene. This CDR3 has 13 residues. V shed 4 bases and J shed 6 bases, with 10 bases lying between them. Germline loops: CDR1 SNHLY, CDR2 FYNNEI. CDR3 nucleotides: TGTGCCAGCAGTGTCGAATCCGAAAACACCATATATTTT. Amino acids: CASSVESENTIYF.